Below, one TCR beta chain is given with its context. CDR3 length equals 16 residues. V gave up 2 bases and J gave up 9 bases, with 21 bases separating them. Germline assignment: CDR1 SGHKS and CDR2 YYEKEE (reference sequence). These data are taken from a study of blood T cell repertoires in COVID-19. Original handling: Amplification of reference gene primers was used by the study to estimate nucleated cell counts. Sequencing was performed with immunoSEQ multiplex PCR; in TCRdb, only in-frame clones are kept and a portion is missing. V and J calls and clone size are as listed in that table; D and trimming were resolved from the DNA. The table lists 130,000 or so clones, approximately 89% of them singletons.

The rearrangement uses TRBV5-5 and TRBJ2-1, with a weak D call TRBD1 (6 bases). Material: peripheral blood. The source of this sequence is a woman aged 65 to 85 with COVID-19, enrolled during active disease. The CDR3 nucleotides read TGTGCCAGCAGCTTCTCGCAGGGGCGCGAGGTCAGTGAGCAGTTCTTC. Translating it yields CASSFSQGREVSEQFF. Filled out from reference TRBV5-5 and TRBJ2-1, the complete variable domain reads DAGVTQSPTHLIKTRGQQVTLRCSPISGHKSVSWYQQVLGQGPQFIFQYYEKEERGRGNFPDRFSARQFPNYSSELNVNALLLGDSALYLCASSFSQGREVSEQFFGPGTRLTVL.